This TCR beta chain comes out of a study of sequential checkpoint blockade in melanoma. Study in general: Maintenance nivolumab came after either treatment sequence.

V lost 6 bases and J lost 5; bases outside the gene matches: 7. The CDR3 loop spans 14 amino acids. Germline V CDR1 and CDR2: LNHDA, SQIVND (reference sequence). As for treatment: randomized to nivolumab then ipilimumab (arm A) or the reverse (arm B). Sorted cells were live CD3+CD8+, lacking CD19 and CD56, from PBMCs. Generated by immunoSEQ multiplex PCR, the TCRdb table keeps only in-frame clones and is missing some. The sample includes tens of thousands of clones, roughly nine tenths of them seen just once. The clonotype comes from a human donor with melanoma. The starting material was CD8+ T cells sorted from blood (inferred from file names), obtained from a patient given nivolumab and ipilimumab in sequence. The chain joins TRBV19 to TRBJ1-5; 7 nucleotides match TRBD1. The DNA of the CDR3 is TGTGCCAGTAGCTACGGGACAGCGTATCAGCCCCAGCATTTT. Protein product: CASSYGTAYQPQHF.